The 30 T cell receptor beta chains below come from one sample, sequenced in a study of blood T cell repertoires in COVID-19. Profiling relied on immunoSEQ multiplex PCR, and the TCRdb table lists in-frame clones only, not all of them. This sample has 500,000 to 600,000 clones, with approximately 91% found just once. The source material was peripheral blood. Receptor source: a woman aged 45-59 years with COVID-19, enrolled during active disease.

The chain joins TRBV28 to TRBJ1-1; D is perhaps TRBD1 (5 bases). The CDR3 has 14 amino acids. The V end lost 4 bases, the J end lost 5 bases, and 14 bases lay between the germline ends. The germline V gene has CDR1 MDHEN and CDR2 SYDVKM. CDR3 bases: TGTGCCAGCAGTTGGCAGGGTAAGGGGACTGAAGCTTTCTTT. This sequence encodes CASSWQGKGTEAFF.

The chain employs TRBV5-1 and TRBJ1-1; a possible D gene is TRBD1 (5 bases). V lost 3 bases to trimming and J lost 4 bases, with 16 bases between them. Germline lookup yields CDR1 SGHRS and CDR2 YFSETQ. There are 15 residues in the CDR3. The CDR3 nucleotides are TGCGCCAGCAGCTCCGACCAAGACAGTTTCACTGAAGCTTTCTTT. Translating it yields CASSSDQDSFTEAFF.

The V gene is TRBV11-2, the J gene TRBJ2-7; 13 bases are shared with TRBD2. CDR1 SGHAT and CDR2 FQNNGV come from the germline V gene. The V and J ends lost 0 bases and 1 base, in that order; junction bases with no gene match: 6. This CDR3 contains 18 residues. CDR3 loop: CASSLEGTSGDQSYEQYF. The CDR3 bases are TGTGCCAGCAGCTTAGAAGGGACTAGCGGGGACCAATCCTACGAGCAGTACTTC. Together with reference TRBV11-2 and TRBJ2-7, the CDR3 gives the full variable domain: EAGVAQSPRYKIIEKRQSVAFWCNPISGHATLYWYQQILGQGPKLLIQFQNNGVVDDSQLPKDRFSAERLKGVDSTLKIQPAKLEDSAVYLCASSLEGTSGDQSYEQYFGPGTRLTVT.

The J gene is TRBJ2-1, the V gene TRBV9, with 7 bases that match TRBD1. Germline trimming cut 0 bases from V and 2 bases from J; bases unmatched to any gene: 5. Germline V CDR1 and CDR2: SGDLS, YYNGEE. The CDR3 loop spans 16 amino acids. CDR3 bases: TGTGCCAGCAGCGTAGCAGGGGGTCCCCCCTACAATGAGCAGTTCTTC. Translated, it gives CASSVAGGPPYNEQFF. Using reference TRBV9 and TRBJ2-1 for the parts outside the CDR3, the full variable domain is DSGVTQTPKHLITATGQRVTLRCSPRSGDLSVYWYQQSLDQGLQFLIQYYNGEERAKGNILERFSAQQFPDLHSELNLSSLELGDSALYFCASSVAGGPPYNEQFFGPGTRLTVL.

J is TRBJ1-1 and V is TRBV7-6; 7 bases fit TRBD1. This CDR3 is built from 18 residues. Germline V gives CDR1 SGHVS, CDR2 FNYEAQ. Trimming at V came to 3 bases and at J to 1 base, leaving 14 bases not matched to a gene. This CDR3 reads CASSFPPGRGRGNTEAFF. Here the CDR3 DNA reads TGTGCCAGCAGCTTCCCCCCTGGTAGGGGGCGGGGGAACACTGAAGCTTTCTTT. The full variable domain, completed using reference TRBV7-6 and TRBJ1-1, is GAGVSQSPRYKVTKRGQDVALRCDPISGHVSLYWYRQALGQGPEFLTYFNYEAQQDKSGLPNDRFSAERPEGSISTLTIQRTEQRDSAMYRCASSFPPGRGRGNTEAFFGQGTRLTVV.

This clone was detected only once. V is TRBV5-4 and J is TRBJ2-7; the D gene is possibly TRBD1 (5 bases). Trimming shortened V by 4 bases and J by 2 bases, and 10 bases separated the two germline ends. The germline V gene encodes CDR1 SGHNT and CDR2 YYREEE (reference sequence). This CDR3 is built from 13 residues. This CDR3 is CASSIDRTYEQYF. CDR3 nucleotide sequence: TGTGCCAGCAGCATAGACAGAACCTACGAGCAGTACTTC.

The chain is built from TRBV27 and TRBJ2-3, with unresolved D. CDR1 is MNHEY, CDR2 SMNVEV, per germline (reference sequence). The CDR3 length is 12 residues. V was cut by 6 bases and J by 3 bases, with 7 bases left in between. The CDR3 DNA is TGTGCCAGCAGAGAGGAAACAGATACGCAGTATTTT. It codes for CASREETDTQYF.

The chain carries TRBV18 and TRBJ1-1, with 10 bases matching TRBD1. In germline, CDR1 is KGHSH, CDR2 LQKENI. The V segment lost 3 bases and the J segment 5 bases; nucleotides outside the gene matches: 12. This CDR3 is built from 17 residues. CDR3 DNA: TGTGCCAGCTCACCCAGGGTAGACAGGGGGCTATGGACTGAAGCTTTCTTT. Translating it yields CASSPRVDRGLWTEAFF.

This clone has only a few counts. The rearrangement joins TRBV19 to TRBJ1-1; the match to TRBD1 covers 9 bases. Germline loops: CDR1 LNHDA, CDR2 SQIVND (reference sequence). V lost 3 bases to trimming and J lost 7 bases; unmatched junction nucleotides: 3. The CDR3 extends over 13 amino acids. CDR3 loop: CASSMGQGVEAFF. In nucleotides, the CDR3 is TGTGCCAGTAGTATGGGACAGGGAGTTGAAGCTTTCTTT.

This rearrangement joins TRBV5-4 to TRBJ2-3; D not certain. The V end lost 4 bases, the J end lost 1 base, and 7 bases lay between the germline ends. The V gene's germline CDR1 is SGHNT and CDR2 YYREEE (reference sequence). The CDR3 is 13 amino acids. The chain's CDR3 is CASSTRGTDTQYF. The CDR3 bases are TGTGCCAGCAGCACCCGGGGCACAGATACGCAGTATTTT.

CDR3 nucleotide sequence: TGTGCCAGCAGTGAATTTGTAGATGGCTACACCTTC. Its protein product is CASSEFVDGYTF. The chain combines TRBV6-1 with TRBJ1-2; D call uncertain. V dropped 2 bases and J dropped 6 bases, with 7 bases sitting between them. Per the germline V gene, CDR1 is MNHNS and CDR2 is SASEGT. The length of the CDR3 is 12 residues.

The chain has TRBV19 and TRBJ1-4; 8 bases are a match to TRBD1. The germline gives CDR1 LNHDA, CDR2 SQIVND (reference sequence). The CDR3 spans 16 residues. Trimming took 3 bases from V and 7 from J; bases not matched to a gene: 10. CDR3 residues: CASSMGQAAGSEKLFF. DNA for the CDR3: TGTGCCAGTAGTATGGGACAGGCAGCGGGTAGTGAAAAACTGTTTTTT. The full variable domain, completed using reference TRBV19 and TRBJ1-4, is DGGITQSPKYLFRKEGQNVTLSCEQNLNHDAMYWYRQDPGQGLRLIYYSQIVNDFQKGDIAEGYSVSREKKESFPLTVTSAQKNPTAFYLCASSMGQAAGSEKLFFGSGTQLSVL.

The rearrangement uses TRBV7-7 and TRBJ2-7; possible D gene TRBD1, 5 bases. V was trimmed by 10 bases and J by 0 bases, leaving 22 bases between them. The length of the CDR3 is 16 residues. Germline V gene data show CDR1 as SSHAT and CDR2 as FNYEAQ (reference sequence). The CDR3 is CANSPPKTVLSYEQYF. CDR3 sequence (DNA): TGTGCCAATTCCCCCCCCAAGACAGTACTCTCCTACGAGCAGTACTTC.

The CDR3 sequence is CASSIGPIQGGQPQHF. DNA of the CDR3: TGTGCCAGTAGTATTGGGCCAATACAGGGGGGCCAGCCCCAGCATTTT. The chain combines TRBV19 with TRBJ1-5, with 8 positions matching TRBD1. Looked up from germline, CDR1 is LNHDA and CDR2 is SQIVND (reference sequence). CDR3 size: 16 residues. Trimming took 3 bases from V and 7 from J; bases not matched to a gene: 11.

The chain recombines TRBV7-2 with TRBJ1-1, with 8 bases lining up with TRBD1. The germline CDR1 and CDR2 sequences are SGHTA and FQGNSA. The CDR3 is made up of 13 amino acids. Trimming at V came to 4 bases and at J to 8 bases, leaving 6 bases not matched to a gene. The CDR3 DNA reads as TGTGCCAGCAGCTCTAGGACAGGGCAAGAAGCTTTCTTT. It yields the protein CASSSRTGQEAFF.

The chain is built from TRBV19 and TRBJ1-1; 8 nucleotides match TRBD1. There are 18 residues in the CDR3. The V gene end was trimmed by 4 bases and the J gene end by 0 bases; junction bases not matched to a gene: 13. Germline lookup yields CDR1 LNHDA and CDR2 SQIVND (reference sequence). The CDR3 loop reads CASSTGGQAYYMNTEAFF. CDR3 DNA: TGTGCCAGTAGTACGGGGGGACAGGCCTACTACATGAACACTGAAGCTTTCTTT.

Comments on this clone: One end of the junction is discordant with germline, which a read error may explain. CDR3 in DNA: TGTGCCAGCAGTTTGGGGACAGGGACTGGAAACACCATATATTTT. Protein sequence: CASSLGTGTGNTIYF. The gene calls are TRBV5-8 and TRBJ1-3; 9 positions agree with TRBD1. Per the germline V gene, CDR1 is SGHTS and CDR2 is YDEGEE. CDR3 size: 15 residues.

The genes are TRBV19 and TRBJ1-4; no firm D call. Trimming shortened V by 1 base and J by 8 bases, and 11 bases separated the two germline ends. The CDR3 is made up of 14 amino acids. CDR1 is LNHDA and CDR2 is SQIVND in the germline V gene (reference sequence). The CDR3 reads CASSIGGSYEKLFF. CDR3 bases: TGTGCCAGTAGTATAGGAGGTTCCTACGAAAAACTGTTTTTT.

The chain employs TRBV7-3 and TRBJ1-2, with 9 bases fitting TRBD1. The CDR3 extends over 12 amino acids. V dropped 5 bases and J dropped 8; count of bases not matched to a gene: 3. Germline V gene lookup returns CDR1 SGHTA and CDR2 FQGTGA. The CDR3 is CASSRTGDGYTF. CDR3 DNA sequence: TGTGCCAGCAGCCGGACAGGGGACGGCTACACCTTC.

The genes are TRBV6-5 and TRBJ2-2; tentative D call: TRBD1 (6 bases). The germline CDR1 and CDR2 sequences are MNHEY and SVGAGI. V was shortened by 7 bases and J by 7 bases, with 10 bases between the two germline ends. CDR3 length: 12 amino acids. The DNA for the CDR3 is TGTGCCAGCACCCAGGGGCACGGGGAGCTGTTTTTT. Its protein product is CASTQGHGELFF.

CDR3 in amino acids: CASSQVGQINQPQHF. CDR3 DNA: TGCGCCAGCAGCCAAGTTGGGCAGATTAATCAGCCCCAGCATTTT. The chain has TRBV4-1 and TRBJ1-5, with no clear D. The germline gives CDR1 MGHRA, CDR2 YSYEKL. The CDR3 is 15 amino acids. Deletions cut 1 base from V and 4 bases from J, with 11 bases between.

The V call is TRBV4-1, the J call TRBJ2-3, with unresolved D. Germline V gives CDR1 MGHRA, CDR2 YSYEKL. The V gene lost 2 bases and the J gene lost 3 bases, with 15 bases spanning the gap. The CDR3 spans 16 residues. The CDR3 sequence: CASSQRPLTQTDTQYF. In DNA, the CDR3 is TGCGCCAGCAGCCAACGGCCCCTAACACAGACAGATACGCAGTATTTT.

The rearrangement joins TRBV3-1 (or the pseudogene TRBV3-2) to TRBJ1-1; 8 bases fit TRBD1. Germline CDR1 LGHDT, CDR2 YNNKEL (reference sequence). J gave up 3 bases and V 5 bases, and 5 bases lay outside the gene matches. This CDR3 comprises 14 residues. CDR3: CASSTQGEYTEAFF. The CDR3 bases are TGTGCCAGCAGCACACAGGGGGAATACACTGAAGCTTTCTTT.

In its sample, this clone was seen once. V is TRBV14 and J is TRBJ2-3; 8 bases are shared with TRBD2. The CDR3 runs to 17 residues. V shed 4 bases and J 5 bases; nucleotides not matched to a gene: 14. The V gene's germline CDR1 is SGHDN and CDR2 FVKESK. Here the CDR3 reads CASSLRGTGGPEDTQYF. The CDR3, as DNA: TGTGCCAGCAGCCTACGCGGGACGGGGGGGCCGGAAGATACGCAGTATTTT.

J is TRBJ2-4 and V is TRBV28; a weak D match, TRBD2 (5 bases). The CDR3 is 16 residues long. Trimming took off 5 bases at V and 4 bases at J, with 18 bases between the two ends. Germline V gene sequence: CDR1 MDHEN, CDR2 SYDVKM. CDR3 bases: TGTGCCAGCAGTCCCCCGGGGTACCTTGCGAAAAACATTCAGTACTTC. Its protein product is CASSPPGYLAKNIQYF.

The V and J genes are TRBV25-1 and TRBJ2-3; 10 nucleotides align to TRBD1. With V trimmed by 3 bases and J by 5 bases, 8 bases remained unmatched. The CDR3 has 16 residues. CDR1 is MGHDK and CDR2 is SYGVNS in the germline V gene. In DNA form, the CDR3 reads TGTGCCAGCAGTGACTCGACAGGGGGCGCAGGAGATACGCAGTATTTT. Translating gives CASSDSTGGAGDTQYF.

The genes are TRBV2 and TRBJ1-5; 9 bases agree with TRBD1. This CDR3 has 15 amino acids. The V gene's germline CDR1 is SNHLY and CDR2 FYNNEI. Trimming removed 4 bases from V and 6 bases from J; junction bases left unmatched: 7. CDR3 loop: CASSVVTGGSQPQHF. The CDR3 DNA is TGTGCCAGCAGTGTAGTGACAGGGGGTTCTCAGCCCCAGCATTTT.

This chain joins TRBV5-1 and TRBJ1-2, with no clear D. The CDR3 runs 13 residues. The germline gives CDR1 SGHRS, CDR2 YFSETQ. V was clipped by 3 bases and J by 7 bases, with 13 bases between them. The CDR3 loop is CASSSGALRGYTF. The CDR3 DNA is TGCGCCAGCAGCTCAGGCGCTCTGCGTGGCTACACCTTC.

The chain is built from TRBV5-6 and TRBJ1-1; D is unclear. The CDR3 covers 14 residues. V was trimmed by 2 bases and J by 4 bases, leaving 12 bases between them. CDR1 is SGHDT, CDR2 YYEEEE, per germline. CDR3 residues: CASSFYSVGTEAFF. Written as DNA, the CDR3 is TGTGCCAGCAGCTTTTACTCCGTTGGCACTGAAGCTTTCTTT.

The V gene is TRBV30, the J gene TRBJ1-2; D not resolved. The CDR3 spans 13 residues. Trimming took 3 bases from V and 5 from J, leaving 13 bases between them. CDR1 and CDR2 (germline): GTSNPN, SVGIG (reference sequence). The CDR3 region is CAWSLGREYGYTF. The CDR3 DNA is TGTGCCTGGAGCCTAGGGCGGGAATATGGCTACACCTTC.